This T cell receptor beta chain was identified during a study of T cells after yellow fever vaccination. Study overall: Researchers used SMART-Seq v4 Ultra Low Input to prepare fractions that had low cell numbers. Study-wide results and limits: Abundant clonotypes from the bulk population could have been carried over as contaminants into FACS-sorted repertoires. Reappearing after the booster were most of the clones from primary vaccination (around 95% CD4, about 87% CD8).

TCRdb analysed the 5' RACE reads with MiXCR anew, one entry per CDR3 protein. This sample carries around 320,000 distinct CDR3 sequences, about 10% of them seen once, and the ten largest clones take 3.3%. The ends lost 4 bases at V and 7 bases at J; junction bases unmatched: 4. The CDR3 has 13 amino acids. This clonotype was seen a handful of times. Its antigen remains unidentified. The chain is built from TRBV12-3 or TRBV12-4 and TRBJ2-1; 7 bases match TRBD1. The sample consisted of CD4+ T cells sorted from PBMCs, taken 45 days after the yellow fever booster vaccination. This TCR was recovered from a man aged 18-30 years who received the YFV17D yellow fever vaccine. The CDR3 nucleotides read TGTGCCAGCAGTTCGGACAGGTGGAATGAGCAGTTCTTC. This translates into CASSSDRWNEQFF.